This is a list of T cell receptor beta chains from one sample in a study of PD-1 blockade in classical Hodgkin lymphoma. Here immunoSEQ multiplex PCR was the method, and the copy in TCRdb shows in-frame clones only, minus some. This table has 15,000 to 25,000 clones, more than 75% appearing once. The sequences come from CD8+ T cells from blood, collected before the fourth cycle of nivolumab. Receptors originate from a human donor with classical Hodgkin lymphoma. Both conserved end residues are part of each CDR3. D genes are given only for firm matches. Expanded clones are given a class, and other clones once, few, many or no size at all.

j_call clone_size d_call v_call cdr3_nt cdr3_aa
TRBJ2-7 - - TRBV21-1 TGTGCCAGCAGCACACCCTACGAGCAGTACTTC CASSTPYEQYF
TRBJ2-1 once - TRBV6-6 TGTGCCAGCAGTTACGGGGGGGGGCCCAATGAGCAGTTCTTC CASSYGGGPNEQFF
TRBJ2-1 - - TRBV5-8 TGTGCCAGCAGCTTGGCAGGACTGCGGTTCTTC CASSLAGLRFF
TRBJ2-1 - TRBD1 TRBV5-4 TGTGCCAGCAGTACCGGACAGGGGGATTGGAATGAGCAGTTCTTC CASSTGQGDWNEQFF
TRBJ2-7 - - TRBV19 TGTGCCAGTAGTATAGGATCTGGCGGAGCCTACGAGCAGTACTTC CASSIGSGGAYEQYF
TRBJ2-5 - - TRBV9 TGTGCCAGCAGCACCAGGGGTGGGCAAGAGACCCAGTACTTC CASSTRGGQETQYF
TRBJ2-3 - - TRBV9 TGTGCCAGCAGCGTAGATAGCGCCCATACGCAGTATTTT CASSVDSAHTQYF
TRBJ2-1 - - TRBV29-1 TGCAGCGTTGATGGCTTAGTGGTGGACAATGAGCAGTTCTTC CSVDGLVVDNEQFF
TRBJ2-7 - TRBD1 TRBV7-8 TGTGCCAGCAGCCGTGAGCCGGGACAGGGTTACGAGCAGTACTTC CASSREPGQGYEQYF
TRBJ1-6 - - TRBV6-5 TGTGCCAGCAGTTTGGTGGAAGATAATTCACCCCTCCACTTT CASSLVEDNSPLHF
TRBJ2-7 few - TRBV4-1 TGCGCCAGCAGCTTTGGACAGTCCTACGAGCAGTACTTC CASSFGQSYEQYF
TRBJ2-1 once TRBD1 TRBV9 TGTGCCAGCAGCCACTGGTCCGGGACAGTCCACAATGAGCAGTTCTTC CASSHWSGTVHNEQFF
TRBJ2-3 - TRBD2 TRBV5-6 TGTGCCAGCAGCCATACTAGCGGTGGCACAGATACGCAGTATTTT CASSHTSGGTDTQYF
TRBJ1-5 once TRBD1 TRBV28 TGTGCCACCTACGGGACAGATAGCAATCAGCCCCAGCATTTT CATYGTDSNQPQHF
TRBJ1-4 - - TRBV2 TGTGCCAGGGGGGGGGCCGATGAAAAACTGTTTTTT CARGGADEKLFF